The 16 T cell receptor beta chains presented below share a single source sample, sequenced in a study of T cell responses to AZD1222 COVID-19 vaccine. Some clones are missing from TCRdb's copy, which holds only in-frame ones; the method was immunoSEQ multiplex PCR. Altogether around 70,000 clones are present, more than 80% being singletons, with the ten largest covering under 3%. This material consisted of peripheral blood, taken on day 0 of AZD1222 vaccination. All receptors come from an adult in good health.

CDR3 region: CASSPPRKETQYF. The CDR3 DNA reads TGTGCCAGCAGCCCCCCCAGGAAAGAGACCCAGTACTTC. This chain links TRBV7-2 with TRBJ2-5; D gene ambiguous. Trimming removed 5 bases at V and 3 bases at J, with 10 bases between. Germline assignment: CDR1 SGHTA and CDR2 FQGNSA. This CDR3 spans 13 amino acids.

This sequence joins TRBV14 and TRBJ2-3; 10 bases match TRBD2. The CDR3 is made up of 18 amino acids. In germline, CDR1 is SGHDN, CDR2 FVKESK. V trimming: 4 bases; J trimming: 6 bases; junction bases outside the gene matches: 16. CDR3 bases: TGTGCCAGCAGCCCAGGTGGCTATTGGCTAGCGGGAGCCGATACGCAGTATTTT. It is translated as CASSPGGYWLAGADTQYF.

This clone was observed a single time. The CDR3 region has the DNA TGTGCCAGCAGTCTCAACAGGGGTGAGCAGTTCTTC. This translates into CASSLNRGEQFF. The V call is TRBV6-2 or TRBV6-3, the J call TRBJ2-1, with TRBD1 matching 7 bases. The CDR3 runs to 12 residues. Germline V gene data show CDR1 as MNHEY and CDR2 as SVGEGT. V gave up 5 bases and J gave up 9 bases; unmatched junction bases: 4.

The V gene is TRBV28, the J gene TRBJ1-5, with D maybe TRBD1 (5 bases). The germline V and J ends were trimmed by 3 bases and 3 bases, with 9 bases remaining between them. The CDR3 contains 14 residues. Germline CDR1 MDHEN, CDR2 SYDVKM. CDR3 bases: TGTGCCAGCAGTTTTGGGGGAAACAATCAGCCCCAGCATTTT. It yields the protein CASSFGGNNQPQHF.

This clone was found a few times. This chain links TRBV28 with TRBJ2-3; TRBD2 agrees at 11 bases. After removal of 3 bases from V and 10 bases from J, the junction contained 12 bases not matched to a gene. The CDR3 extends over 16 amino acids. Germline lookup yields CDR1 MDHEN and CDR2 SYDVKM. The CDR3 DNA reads TGTGCCAGCAGTTTGAGTACTAGCGGGGGCCCGTTGGCGCAGTATTTT. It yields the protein CASSLSTSGGPLAQYF.

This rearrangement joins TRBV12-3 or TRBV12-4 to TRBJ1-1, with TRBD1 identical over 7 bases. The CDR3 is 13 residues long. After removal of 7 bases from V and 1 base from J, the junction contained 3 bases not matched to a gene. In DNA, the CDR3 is TGTGCCAGCATCCGACAGGGGAACACTGAAGCTTTCTTT. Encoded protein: CASIRQGNTEAFF.

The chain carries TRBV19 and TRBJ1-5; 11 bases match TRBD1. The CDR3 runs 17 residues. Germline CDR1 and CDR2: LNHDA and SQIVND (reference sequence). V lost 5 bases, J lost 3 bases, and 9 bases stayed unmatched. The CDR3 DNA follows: TGTGCCAGTAGTCTAAGGACAGGGGGCATCGTCAATCAGCCCCAGCATTTT. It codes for CASSLRTGGIVNQPQHF.

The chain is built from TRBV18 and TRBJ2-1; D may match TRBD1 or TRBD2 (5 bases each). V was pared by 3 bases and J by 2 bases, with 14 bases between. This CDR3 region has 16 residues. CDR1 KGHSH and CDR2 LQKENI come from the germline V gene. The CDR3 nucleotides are TGTGCCAGCTCACCCGGGACGGGCAGTGCCTACAATGAGCAGTTCTTC. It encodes CASSPGTGSAYNEQFF.

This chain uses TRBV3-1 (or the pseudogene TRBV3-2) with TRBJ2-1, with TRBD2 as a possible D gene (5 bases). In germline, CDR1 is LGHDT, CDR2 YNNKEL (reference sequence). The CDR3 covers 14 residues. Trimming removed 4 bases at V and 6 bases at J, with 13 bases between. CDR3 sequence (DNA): TGTGCCAGCAGCCTAACAGACCGGGGCAATGAGCAGTTCTTC. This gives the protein CASSLTDRGNEQFF.

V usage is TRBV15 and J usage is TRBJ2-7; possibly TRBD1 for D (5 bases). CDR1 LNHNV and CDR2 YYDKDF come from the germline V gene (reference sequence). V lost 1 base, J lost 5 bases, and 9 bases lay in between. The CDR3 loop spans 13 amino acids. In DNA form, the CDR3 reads TGTGCCACCAGCAGAGGGCAGGGCCACGAGCAGTACTTC. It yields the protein CATSRGQGHEQYF.

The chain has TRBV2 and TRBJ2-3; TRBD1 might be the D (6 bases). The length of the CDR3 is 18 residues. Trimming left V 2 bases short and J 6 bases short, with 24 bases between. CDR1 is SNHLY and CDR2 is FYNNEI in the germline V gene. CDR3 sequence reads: CASSEWGPRGLGVDTQYF. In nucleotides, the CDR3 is TGTGCCAGCAGTGAATGGGGGCCGAGGGGGTTAGGAGTGGATACGCAGTATTTT.

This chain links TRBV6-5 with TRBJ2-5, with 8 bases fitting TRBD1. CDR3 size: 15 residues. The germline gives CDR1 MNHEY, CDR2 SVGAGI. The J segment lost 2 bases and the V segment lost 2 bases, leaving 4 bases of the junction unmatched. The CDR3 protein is CASSYTTGGQETQYF. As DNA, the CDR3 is TGTGCCAGCAGTTACACCACAGGGGGGCAAGAGACCCAGTACTTC.

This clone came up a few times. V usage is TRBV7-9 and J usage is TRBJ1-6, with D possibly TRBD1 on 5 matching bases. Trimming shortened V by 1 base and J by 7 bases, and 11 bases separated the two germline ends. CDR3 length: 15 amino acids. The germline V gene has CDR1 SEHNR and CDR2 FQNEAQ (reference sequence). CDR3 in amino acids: CASSLVLGDNSPLHF. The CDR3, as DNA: TGTGCCAGCAGCTTAGTGCTGGGGGACAATTCACCCCTCCACTTT. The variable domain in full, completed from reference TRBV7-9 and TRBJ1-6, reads DTGVSQNPRHKITKRGQNVTFRCDPISEHNRLYWYRQTLGQGPEFLTYFQNEAQLEKSRLLSDRFSAERPKGSFSTLEIQRTEQGDSAMYLCASSLVLGDNSPLHFGNGTRLTVT.

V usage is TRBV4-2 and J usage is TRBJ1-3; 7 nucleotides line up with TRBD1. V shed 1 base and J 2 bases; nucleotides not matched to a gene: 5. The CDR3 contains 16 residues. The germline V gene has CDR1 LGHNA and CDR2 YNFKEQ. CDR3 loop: CASSQVGTGAGNTIYF. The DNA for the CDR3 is TGTGCCAGCAGCCAAGTGGGTACAGGGGCTGGAAACACCATATATTTT.

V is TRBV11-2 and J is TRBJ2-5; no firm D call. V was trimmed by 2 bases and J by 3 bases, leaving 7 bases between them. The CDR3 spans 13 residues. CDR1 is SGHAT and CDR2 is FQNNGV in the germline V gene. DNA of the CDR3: TGTGCCAGCAGCTTATCGCCCGAAGAGACCCAGTACTTC. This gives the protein CASSLSPEETQYF.

The CDR3 is CASSQGANTEAFF. CDR3 bases: TGTGCCAGCAGCCAAGGGGCTAACACTGAAGCTTTCTTT. V gene TRBV3-1 (or the pseudogene TRBV3-2) combines with J gene TRBJ1-1; D remains unclear. The CDR3 loop spans 13 amino acids. V gave up 1 base and J gave up 2 bases, with 5 bases separating them. Germline CDR1 LGHDT, CDR2 YNNKEL (reference sequence).